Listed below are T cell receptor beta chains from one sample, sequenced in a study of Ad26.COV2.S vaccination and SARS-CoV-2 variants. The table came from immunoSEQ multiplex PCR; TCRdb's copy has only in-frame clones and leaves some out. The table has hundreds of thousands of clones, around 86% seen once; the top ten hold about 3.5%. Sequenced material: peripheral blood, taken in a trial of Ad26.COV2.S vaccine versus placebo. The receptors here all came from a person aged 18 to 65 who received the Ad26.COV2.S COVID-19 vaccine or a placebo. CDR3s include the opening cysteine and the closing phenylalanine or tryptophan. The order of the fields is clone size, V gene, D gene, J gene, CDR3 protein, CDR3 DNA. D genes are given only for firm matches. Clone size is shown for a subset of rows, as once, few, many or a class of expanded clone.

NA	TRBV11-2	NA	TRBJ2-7	CASSPPLRGMTYEQYF	TGTGCCAGCAGCCCCCCCCTCAGGGGTATGACCTACGAGCAGTACTTC
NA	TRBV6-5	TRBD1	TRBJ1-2	CASSSDRSGYGYTF	TGTGCCAGCTCCTCGGACAGGTCCGGCTATGGCTACACCTTC
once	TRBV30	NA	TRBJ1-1	CAWSVTGTEAFF	TGTGCCTGGAGTGTAACGGGGACTGAAGCTTTCTTT
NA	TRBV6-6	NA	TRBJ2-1	CASSSTPTSSEFF	TGTGCCAGCAGTTCTACGCCGACTAGTTCGGAGTTCTTC
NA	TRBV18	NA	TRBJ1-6	CASSEWGDSPLHF	TGTGCCAGCTCAGAATGGGGGGATTCACCCCTCCACTTT
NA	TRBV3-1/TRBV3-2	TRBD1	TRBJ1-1	CASSAYRGTEAFF	TGTGCCAGCAGCGCCTACAGGGGTACTGAAGCTTTCTTT
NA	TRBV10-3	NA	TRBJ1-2	CAISVALDYTF	TGTGCCATCAGTGTAGCCTTAGACTACACCTTC
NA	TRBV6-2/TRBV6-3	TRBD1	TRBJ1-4	CASSLGGLRGQATNEKLFF	TGTGCCAGCAGCTTGGGGGGCCTTCGCGGACAGGCAACTAATGAAAAACTGTTTTTT
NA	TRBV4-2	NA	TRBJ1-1	CASSQGTVKNTEAFF	TGTGCCAGCAGCCAAGGGACAGTGAAGAACACTGAAGCTTTCTTT
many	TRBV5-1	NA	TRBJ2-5	CASSLLKLKGGSAKETQYF	TGCGCCAGCAGCTTGCTAAAACTTAAGGGGGGCAGTGCAAAAGAGACCCAGTACTTC
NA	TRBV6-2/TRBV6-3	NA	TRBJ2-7	CASSYSNGREQYF	TGTGCCAGCAGTTACTCGAATGGGAGAGAGCAGTACTTC
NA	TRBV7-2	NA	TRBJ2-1	CASSLTALGGVEFF	TGTGCCAGCAGCCTCACGGCCTTGGGGGGTGTTGAGTTCTTC
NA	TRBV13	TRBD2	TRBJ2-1	CASSLVGTRQYNEQFF	TGTGCCAGCAGCTTAGTAGGGACTAGACAGTACAATGAGCAGTTCTTC
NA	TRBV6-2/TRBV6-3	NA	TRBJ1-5	CASSYRGESNQPQHF	TGTGCCAGCAGTTACCGCGGGGAAAGCAATCAGCCCCAGCATTTT
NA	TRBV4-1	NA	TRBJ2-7	CASSQPGAGSYEQYF	TGCGCCAGCAGCCAACCCGGGGCGGGCTCCTACGAGCAGTACTTC